The entry that follows covers one TCR beta chain sequence. As yet, its antigen is unknown. The data originate from a study of cytomegalovirus exposure and HLA in healthy donors. Study-level results: Reported performance of the classifier showed diagnosis of cytomegalovirus status with high specificity and sensitivity. A later analysis associated roughly 15,000 TCR beta sequences with HLA alleles at a 0.05 false discovery rate. Per a prior analysis, the majority of TCR beta V segments were productive roughly 87% or roughly 30% of the time. Analysis was performed later, and it showed HLA-associated TCR beta chains to be more clonally expanded than equally common others.

Germline values: CDR1 SEHNR, CDR2 FQNEAQ (reference sequence). The ends lost 3 bases at V and 5 bases at J; junction bases unmatched: 6. This CDR3 spans 15 amino acids. The study ran its PCR with 60 Vbeta and 13 Jbeta primers. The assay was immunoSEQ multiplex PCR, and TCRdb's table has in-frame clones only and misses some. The sample includes roughly 190,000 clones, approximately 80% of them seen just once. The receptor comes from a woman aged 30 to 39 in good health and CMV-seropositive. The chain uses TRBV7-9 and TRBJ1-1; 10 nucleotides agree with TRBD1. Material: PBMCs. Here the CDR3 reads CASSFTGTGVTEAFF. In DNA form, the CDR3 reads TGTGCCAGCAGCTTTACCGGGACAGGGGTAACTGAAGCTTTCTTT.